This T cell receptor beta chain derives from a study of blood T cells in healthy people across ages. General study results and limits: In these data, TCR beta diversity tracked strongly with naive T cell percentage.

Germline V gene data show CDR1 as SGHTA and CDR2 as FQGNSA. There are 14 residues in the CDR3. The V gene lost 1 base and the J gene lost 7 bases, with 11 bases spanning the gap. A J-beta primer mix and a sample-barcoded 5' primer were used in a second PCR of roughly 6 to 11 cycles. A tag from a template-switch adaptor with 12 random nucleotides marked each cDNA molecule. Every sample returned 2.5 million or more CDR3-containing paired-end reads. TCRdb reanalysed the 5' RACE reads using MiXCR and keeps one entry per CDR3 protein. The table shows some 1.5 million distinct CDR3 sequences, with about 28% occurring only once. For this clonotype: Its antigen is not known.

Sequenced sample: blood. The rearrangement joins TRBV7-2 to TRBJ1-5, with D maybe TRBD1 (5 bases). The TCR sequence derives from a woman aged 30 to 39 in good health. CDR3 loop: CASSLERWGQPQHF. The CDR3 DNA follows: TGTGCCAGCAGCTTAGAGCGATGGGGGCAGCCCCAGCATTTT.